In its sample, the clone carrying this T cell receptor (beta chain) was seen many times. The sample originates from a study of T cells in Graves' hyperthyroidism and ophthalmopathy. Looked up from germline, CDR1 is MNHEY and CDR2 is SMNVEV (reference sequence). Trimming at V came to 2 bases and at J to 1 base, leaving 3 bases not matched to a gene. CDR3 length: 16 residues. Every diagnosis used clinical symptoms, serum thyroxine and TRAb, thyroid ultrasound and orbital computed tomography. Progressors' blood was drawn at hyperthyroidism diagnosis, before ophthalmopathy symptoms. Amplification targeted TCR beta CDR3 regions from RNA transcripts. When the TCR CDR3 underwent first-round RT-PCR, the HTBI primer set was used. TCRdb reanalysed the multiplex PCR reads using MiXCR and keeps one entry per CDR3 protein. The sample holds 110,000 to 150,000 distinct CDR3 sequences; around 20% are singletons and the top ten take about 70%.

The sample comprised blood. The TCR comes from a woman aged 50 to 60 with Graves' hyperthyroidism that later progressed to Graves' ophthalmopathy. The chain employs TRBV27 and TRBJ2-3, with 10 bases matching TRBD1. The CDR3 DNA sequence: TGTGCCAGCAGTTTACTGGGGACAGGGGGCACAGATACGCAGTATTTT. It translates to CASSLLGTGGTDTQYF.